This T cell receptor (beta chain) comes out of a study of blood T cell repertoires in COVID-19. The wider study: The analysed material was cDNA or gDNA that came from T cells, B-cell-depleted T cells, or PBMCs.

Trimming shortened V by 5 bases and J by 4 bases, and 12 bases separated the two germline ends. Germline-derived CDR1 and CDR2 are SGHTA and FQGNSA. This CDR3 contains 14 residues. Here immunoSEQ multiplex PCR was the method, and the copy in TCRdb shows in-frame clones only, minus some. The table shows approximately 24,000 clones, with approximately 91% occurring only once. Sample: peripheral blood. The rearrangement joins TRBV7-2 to TRBJ1-5; possibly TRBD1 for D (6 bases). This clonotype originated in a woman in her seventies with active COVID-19. This chain's CDR3 is CASSAGAPNQPQHF. In nucleotides, the CDR3 is TGTGCCAGCAGCGCAGGGGCTCCAAATCAGCCCCAGCATTTT.